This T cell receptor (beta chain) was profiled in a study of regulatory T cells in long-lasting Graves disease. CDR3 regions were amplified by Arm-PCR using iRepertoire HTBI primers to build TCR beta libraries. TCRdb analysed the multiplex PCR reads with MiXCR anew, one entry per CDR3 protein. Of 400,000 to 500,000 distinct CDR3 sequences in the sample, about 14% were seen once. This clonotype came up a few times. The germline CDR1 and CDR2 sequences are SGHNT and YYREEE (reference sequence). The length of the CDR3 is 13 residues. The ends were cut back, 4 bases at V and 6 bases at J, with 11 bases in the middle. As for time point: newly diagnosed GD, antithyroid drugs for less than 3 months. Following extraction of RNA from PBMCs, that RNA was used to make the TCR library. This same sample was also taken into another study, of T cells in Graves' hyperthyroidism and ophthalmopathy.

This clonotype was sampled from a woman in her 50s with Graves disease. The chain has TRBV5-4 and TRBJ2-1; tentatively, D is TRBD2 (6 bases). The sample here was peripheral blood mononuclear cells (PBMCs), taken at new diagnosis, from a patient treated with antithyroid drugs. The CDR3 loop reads CASSPGTFNEQFF. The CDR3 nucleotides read TGTGCCAGCAGCCCCGGGACTTTCAATGAGCAGTTCTTC. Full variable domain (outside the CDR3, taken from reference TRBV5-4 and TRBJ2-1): ETGVTQSPTHLIKTRGQQVTLRCSSQSGHNTVSWYQQALGQGPQFIFQYYREEENGRGNFPPRFSGLQFPNYSSELNVNALELDDSALYLCASSPGTFNEQFFGPGTRLTVL.